This T cell receptor (beta chain) stems from a study of blood T cells in healthy people across ages (dated by TCRdb to 2014 to 2015). The study in broad terms: Template switching captured roughly one uniquely barcoded TCR beta cDNA molecule per two T cells in model experiments. Using deep sequencing normalized with unique cDNA molecular identifiers, the study measured how TCR beta repertoire diversity changes with age. The donors were split into four age groups: young (average about 16 years), middle-aged (around 37), aged (more than 55) and long-lived (roughly 88). To avoid experimental bias, donors of different ages were randomly spread across the sequencing lanes. Two additional independent replicas of 1 million unique cDNA reads from the same blood draw were analyzed for two donors (one aged 18 to 30 and one aged 80 or older). The paper's findings and limits, for the study overall: Conclusive comparison of naive and antigen-experienced compartments was prevented by the profiling of bulk unsorted PBMCs. Estimates of total diversity based on one million sequenced T cells were regarded as lower bounds and as underestimates. There was a strong correlation between observed TCR beta diversity and the percentage of naive T cells measured by flow cytometry. As age increased, observed TCR beta diversity per million T cells dropped in a roughly linear way, and a significant reduction was already evident by age 40. The long-lived group showed more naive CD4+ T cells, fewer expanded clones and increased TCR diversity than the aged group, suggesting age selection. Because donor CMV infection status was unknown, age-related changes in expanded clonotypes were potentially confounded.

This clonotype was counted only a few times. This receptor's antigen is unknown. No base quality information exists; no much larger clone differs at one position. The roughly 38 donors, aged 6 to 90 years, were systemically healthy Caucasian individuals from Russia. About 9.8 milliliters of peripheral blood were drawn from each donor into EDTA-treated Vacutainer tubes. Ficoll-Paque density-gradient centrifugation was used to isolate PBMCs, with at least 6 million per sample. Total RNA was extracted from PBMCs with Trizol reagent, with at least 6 micrograms obtained per sample. For every donor, flow cytometry on a PBMC aliquot measured the percentage of naive CD45RAhigh/CD27high T cells. The library was obtained by 5' RACE. Instrument on record: Illumina HiSeq 2500. The second PCR ran for about 7 to 11 cycles and used a J-beta primer mix along with a sample-barcoded 5' primer. Each TCR beta cDNA molecule received a unique molecular identifier from a template-switch 5' adaptor carrying 12 random nucleotides. Each sample yielded at least 3 million CDR3-containing paired-end reads. All of the RNA was converted into first-strand cDNA using the Mint cDNA synthesis kit, with a TRBC-specific oligonucleotide serving as the primer. All cDNA was treated with uracil-DNA glycosylase and then went through a first 18-cycle PCR with the universal primers M1SS and BC2_uni_R. Under the source paper's analysis protocol: Normalization of each sample was performed by random selection of 1 million high-quality reads, each carrying a distinct molecular identifier. Reads with shared molecular identifiers were discarded instead of being binned into consensus sequences. MiTCR, set to a Q25 quality threshold and the strictest error-elimination algorithm, was used for CDR3 identification, clonotype clustering and error correction. Lower-bound total TCR beta diversity was estimated with a nonparametric unseen species model using Euler transformation. TCRdb cleaned the public reads at Q25 with fastp, built clones with MiXCR and kept in-frame beta chains. Each record represents a unique CDR3 protein, reported with the most common genes and DNA among its rows. What appears here as the V and J calls and clone size reflects TCRdb's work, not the paper's. The sample yields over 1.5 million distinct CDR3 sequences; around 50% were counted once. Roughly 2% of the sample is taken by the ten largest.

Including cysteine and phenylalanine, the CDR3 has 13 amino acids. The kept DNA is CDR3 alone, 39 bases in frame from the first base. The germline V gene provides CDR1 SGDLS and CDR2 YYNGEE. Deletion took 5 bases off V and 10 bases off J, with a span of 18 bases between the germline ends. The sequence is built from TRBV9 and TRBJ1-2; TRBD1 is a weak D gene call, 6 bases matching. The sequence came from a woman between 40 and 55 years old in good health. Sequenced sample: blood. In nucleotides, the sequence is TGTGCCAGCAGATCCCGGACAGCTCTAACCTACACCTTC. It translates to CASRSRTALTYTF. Reference TRBV9 and TRBJ1-2 genes cover what lies past the CDR3, so the full variable domain is DSGVTQTPKHLITATGQRVTLRCSPRSGDLSVYWYQQSLDQGLQFLIQYYNGEERAKGNILERFSAQQFPDLHSELNLSSLELGDSALYFCASRSRTALTYTFGSGTRLTVV.